Below are 19 T cell receptor beta chains sequenced from a single sample in a study of cytotoxic CD8 clonotypes in ibrutinib-treated CLL. Generated by immunoSEQ multiplex PCR, the TCRdb table keeps only in-frame clones and is missing some. The profile shows roughly 50,000 clones, around 60% of them singletons. Source: PBMCs, taken after 24 months of ibrutinib treatment. These receptors were taken from a human donor with chronic lymphocytic leukemia.

The chain links TRBV2 to TRBJ2-5; the match to TRBD1 covers 8 bases. CDR3 length equals 14 residues. The J segment lost 1 base and the V segment lost 6 bases, leaving 4 bases of the junction unmatched. The germline V gene encodes CDR1 SNHLY and CDR2 FYNNEI. In DNA form, the CDR3 reads TGTGCCAGCAGGACAGGGGACTTCCAAGAGACCCAGTACTTC. Its protein is CASRTGDFQETQYF.

This chain uses TRBV7-8 with TRBJ2-3; TRBD2 matches 7 bases. The length of the CDR3 is 14 residues. Losses at the gene ends were 5 bases for V and 5 bases for J; bases not matched to a gene: 7. CDR1 and CDR2 (germline): SGHVS, FQNEAQ. The CDR3 nucleotides are TGTGCCAGCAGCCTGGGGGGGATAGAAGATACGCAGTATTTT. Encoded protein: CASSLGGIEDTQYF.

This clone appeared a few times. The V call is TRBV6-5, the J call TRBJ1-2; a weak D match, TRBD1 (6 bases). The ends were cut back, 0 bases at V and 3 bases at J, with 14 bases in the middle. CDR3 length: 16 residues. Germline V gene sequence: CDR1 MNHEY, CDR2 SVGAGI. CDR3 protein: CASSYSRGGRDYGYTF. The DNA for the CDR3 is TGTGCCAGCAGTTACTCGAGAGGGGGGCGCGACTATGGCTACACCTTC.

The chain carries TRBV10-3 and TRBJ1-1; D may be TRBD1 (5 bases). CDR1 and CDR2 from the germline V gene are ENHRY and SYGVKD. V was cut by 10 bases and J by 0 bases, with 15 bases left in between. The CDR3 extends over 14 amino acids. CDR3 region: CATRGVSMNTEAFF. The CDR3 region has the DNA TGTGCCACCCGAGGGGTTTCCATGAACACTGAAGCTTTCTTT.

This clone has just one count. The CDR3 region is CASSHLNTEAFF. The CDR3 DNA reads TGTGCCAGCAGCCATCTTAACACTGAAGCTTTCTTT. This chain uses TRBV7-9 with TRBJ1-1; no definite D call. Germline V gives CDR1 SEHNR, CDR2 FQNEAQ (reference sequence). V gave up 5 bases and J gave up 2 bases, with 6 bases separating them. CDR3 length equals 12 residues.

The chain links TRBV2 to TRBJ1-5; D uncertain. This CDR3 comprises 12 residues. The germline CDR1 and CDR2 sequences are SNHLY and FYNNEI. Trimming took 7 bases from V and 7 from J, leaving 11 bases between them. CDR3 protein: CASNGVGQPQHF. In nucleotides, the CDR3 is TGTGCCAGCAACGGGGTCGGGCAGCCCCAGCATTTT. The whole variable domain, remainder taken from reference TRBV2 and TRBJ1-5, is EPEVTQTPSHQVTQMGQEVILRCVPISNHLYFYWYRQILGQKVEFLVSFYNNEISEKSEIFDDQFSVERPDGSNFTLKIRSTKLEDSAMYFCASNGVGQPQHFGDGTRLSIL.

This clone showed up just a few times. V is TRBV12-5 and J is TRBJ1-1; D unresolved. Germline lookup yields CDR1 LGHNT and CDR2 FRNRAP. The CDR3 consists of 11 residues. Trimming stripped 2 bases from V and 6 bases from J, with 4 bases between. CDR3 amino acids: CASGLSSEAFF. In DNA form, the CDR3 reads TGTGCTAGTGGTTTGTCGTCTGAAGCTTTCTTT.

The sample holds a few counts of this clone. This chain joins TRBV25-1 and TRBJ1-6; 7 positions agree with TRBD1. This CDR3 is built from 12 residues. With 9 bases clipped from V and 8 bases from J, the junction kept 4 bases outside the gene matches. The V gene's germline CDR1 is MGHDK and CDR2 SYGVNS. The CDR3 sequence: CASTTGYSPLHF. CDR3 DNA sequence: TGTGCCAGTACGACAGGGTATTCACCCCTCCACTTT.

The count of this clone is one. The rearrangement joins TRBV4-1 to TRBJ1-1; a possible D gene is TRBD1 (5 bases). The CDR3 loop spans 17 amino acids. Deletions cut 1 base from V and 1 base from J, with 16 bases between. Per the germline V gene, CDR1 is MGHRA and CDR2 is YSYEKL. DNA for the CDR3: TGCGCCAGCAGCCAAGTCGGGGCAGGGCTATGGAACACTGAAGCTTTCTTT. It encodes CASSQVGAGLWNTEAFF.

The rearrangement uses TRBV7-6 and TRBJ2-5; D perhaps matches TRBD2 (5 bases). Germline V gene sequence: CDR1 SGHVS, CDR2 FNYEAQ. The CDR3 has 14 residues. Trimming stripped 1 base from V and 5 bases from J, with 11 bases between. CDR3 residues: CASSLGGTGETQYF. CDR3 nucleotides: TGTGCCAGCAGCTTAGGGGGTACGGGGGAGACCCAGTACTTC.

The chain uses TRBV28 and TRBJ1-5, with TRBD1 matching over 8 bases. V shed 4 bases, J shed 4 bases, and the junction held 3 bases outside the gene matches. This CDR3 is 14 amino acids long. Germline CDR1 reads MDHEN; CDR2 reads SYDVKM. The CDR3 bases are TGTGCCAGCAGTTCAGGGGGCCGGAATCAGCCCCAGCATTTT. This translates into CASSSGGRNQPQHF.

This chain uses TRBV7-8 with TRBJ1-1; maybe TRBD1 (6 bases). The V gene's germline CDR1 is SGHVS and CDR2 FQNEAQ. The CDR3 is 13 amino acids. Deletions cut 1 base from V and 8 bases from J, with 11 bases between. DNA for the CDR3: TGTGCCAGCAGCTTAGACGTCGGGACAGAAGCTTTCTTT. This sequence encodes CASSLDVGTEAFF.

The chain employs TRBV4-2 and TRBJ2-3, with TRBD1 as a possible D gene (6 bases). Germline CDR1 is LGHNA and CDR2 is YNFKEQ. V lost 0 bases to trimming and J lost 2 bases, with 12 bases between them. This CDR3 contains 16 residues. The DNA for the CDR3 is TGTGCCAGCAGCCAAGATCTCGGACAGAACACAGATACGCAGTATTTT. This translates into CASSQDLGQNTDTQYF.

This clone was seen once. Written as DNA, the CDR3 is TGTGCCAGCAGCACTGGTTCCGGGACAGGAGGGGAGACCCAGTACTTC. Translating gives CASSTGSGTGGETQYF. The chain employs TRBV11-3 and TRBJ2-5; 8 bases map to TRBD1. After removal of 5 bases from V and 5 bases from J, the junction contained 13 bases not matched to a gene. The germline V gene encodes CDR1 SGHNT and CDR2 YENEEA. The CDR3 has 16 residues.

This clone was seen only a few times. The rearrangement uses TRBV5-1 and TRBJ1-2; D is undetermined. Trimming took off 4 bases at V and 1 base at J, with 8 bases between the two ends. CDR3 length equals 13 residues. Germline CDR1 reads SGHRS; CDR2 reads YFSETQ. The CDR3 DNA reads as TGCGCCAGCAGCCGGGGTCATAACTATGGCTACACCTTC. This sequence encodes CASSRGHNYGYTF.

Of note for this clone: This sample includes further DNA sequences coding for the same CDR3. This chain uses TRBV5-6 with TRBJ1-5; TRBD1 agrees at 7 bases. The CDR3 loop spans 15 amino acids. Germline V gene lookup returns CDR1 SGHDT and CDR2 YYEEEE. Trimming removed 0 bases from V and 7 bases from J; junction bases left unmatched: 7. CDR3: CASSLADRVGQPQHF. The CDR3, as DNA: TGTGCCAGCAGCTTGGCCGACAGGGTTGGGCAGCCCCAGCATTTT.

The J gene is TRBJ2-7, the V gene TRBV18; D is possibly TRBD1 or TRBD2 (5 bases each). Trimming shortened V by 3 bases and J by 2 bases, and 17 bases separated the two germline ends. The CDR3 covers 16 residues. CDR1 KGHSH and CDR2 LQKENI come from the germline V gene. CDR3 sequence: CASSPLPGPGTYEQYF. CDR3 DNA: TGTGCCAGCTCACCGCTACCGGGACCCGGAACCTACGAGCAGTACTTC.

This clone was seen only once. V gene TRBV5-5 combines with J gene TRBJ2-7, with a weak D call TRBD2 (5 bases). The V and J ends lost 3 bases and 8 bases respectively, with 9 bases between them. The germline gives CDR1 SGHKS, CDR2 YYEKEE (reference sequence). This CDR3 is built from 11 residues. The CDR3, as DNA: TGTGCCAGCAGCTGGGAGCGGCAGCAGTACTTC. Amino acids: CASSWERQQYF.

The rearrangement joins TRBV5-1 to TRBJ2-2, with D hard to call. CDR1 and CDR2 from the germline V gene are SGHRS and YFSETQ. The CDR3 has 14 amino acids. Trimming left V 4 bases short and J 3 bases short, with 10 bases between. CDR3 loop: CASSPTAHTGELFF. In DNA form, the CDR3 reads TGCGCCAGCAGCCCCACGGCACACACCGGGGAGCTGTTTTTT. The entire variable domain, with the rest obtained from reference TRBV5-1 and TRBJ2-2, is as follows: KAGVTQTPRYLIKTRGQQVTLSCSPISGHRSVSWYQQTPGQGLQFLFEYFSETQRNKGNFPGRFSGRQFSNSRSEMNVSTLELGDSALYLCASSPTAHTGELFFGEGSRLTVL.